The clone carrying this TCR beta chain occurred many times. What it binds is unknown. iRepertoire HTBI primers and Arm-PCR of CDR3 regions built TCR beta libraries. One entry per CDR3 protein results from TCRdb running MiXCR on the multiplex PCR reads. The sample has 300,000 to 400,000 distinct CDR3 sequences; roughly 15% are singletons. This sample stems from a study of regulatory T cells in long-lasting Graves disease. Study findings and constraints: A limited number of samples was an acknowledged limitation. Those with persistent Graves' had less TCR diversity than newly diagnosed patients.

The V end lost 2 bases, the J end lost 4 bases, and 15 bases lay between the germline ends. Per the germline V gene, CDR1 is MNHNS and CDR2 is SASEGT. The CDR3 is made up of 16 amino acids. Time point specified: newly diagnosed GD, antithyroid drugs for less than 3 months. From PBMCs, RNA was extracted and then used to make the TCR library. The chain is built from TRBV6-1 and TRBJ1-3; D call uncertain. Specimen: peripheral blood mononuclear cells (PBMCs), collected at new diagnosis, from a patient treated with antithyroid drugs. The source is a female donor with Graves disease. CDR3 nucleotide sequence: TGTGCCAGCAGTGAAAGGTCCGGGTCCACGGGAAACACCATATATTTT. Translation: CASSERSGSTGNTIYF.